This entry features one T cell receptor beta chain sequence. The data are from a study of blood T cell repertoires in COVID-19. Study in general: Researchers got acute and convalescent COVID-19 samples from the United States, Italy and Spain. PBMCs, B-cell-depleted T cells, or T cells provided the cDNA or gDNA that made up the material.

This table comes from immunoSEQ multiplex PCR, and its TCRdb copy is limited to in-frame clones, with some not included. The table records roughly 380,000 clones, about 91% of them present only once. Seattle participants joined during active infection and were tracked over time. The clonotype comes from a woman aged 40 to 49 with COVID-19, enrolled during active disease. The sequenced material came from peripheral blood.

The CDR3 sequence is CASSSRGAGYRVDTQYF. The CDR3 region has the DNA TGTGCCAGCAGCTCCCGGGGAGCGGGATACCGAGTAGATACGCAGTATTTT. The rearrangement joins TRBV28 to TRBJ2-3, with TRBD2 matching 7 bases. Trimming removed 6 bases from V and 5 bases from J; junction bases left unmatched: 17. This CDR3 spans 17 amino acids. Germline V gene lookup returns CDR1 MDHEN and CDR2 SYDVKM.